One sample yielded the 13 T cell receptor beta chains listed below, sequenced in a study of shared T cell receptors in the human thymus. The protocol was immunoSEQ multiplex PCR, while the TCRdb copy is restricted to in-frame clones and leaves out a portion. The table includes 700,000 or so clones, 80% to 90% detected once. The same specimen was also included in a second study, on human thymus T cells.

The sample taken for sequencing was thymocytes. These receptors were collected from a girl under three years old with a congenital heart defect.

The CDR3 loop is CASSQGPQTEKETQYF. The CDR3 region has the DNA TGCGCCAGCAGCCAAGGCCCCCAGACAGAAAAAGAGACCCAGTACTTC. V is TRBV4-1 and J is TRBJ2-5; TRBD1 might be the D (5 bases). Germline V gives CDR1 MGHRA, CDR2 YSYEKL. V lost 1 base and J 3 bases, leaving 15 bases between the germline ends. The CDR3 sequence is 16 residues long.

The chain is built from TRBV4-3 and TRBJ1-4, with 9 nucleotides matching TRBD1. This CDR3 is built from 15 residues. V lost 4 bases and J lost 7; bases outside the gene matches: 7. Germline V gives CDR1 LGHNA, CDR2 YSLEER. CDR3 loop: CASSLRDRVGEKLFF. Written as DNA, the CDR3 is TGCGCCAGCAGCCTCAGGGACAGGGTGGGTGAAAAACTGTTTTTT.

V usage is TRBV28 and J usage is TRBJ2-5; TRBD1 agrees at 10 bases. The CDR3 extends over 17 amino acids. V dropped 4 bases and J dropped 5; count of bases not matched to a gene: 13. The V gene's germline CDR1 is MDHEN and CDR2 SYDVKM. In DNA, the CDR3 is TGTGCCAGCAGTTGTTATCCGGGGGACAGGGGCCGGGAGACCCAGTACTTC. Protein sequence: CASSCYPGDRGRETQYF.

This chain uses TRBV9 with TRBJ1-1; 7 nucleotides line up with TRBD1. This CDR3 spans 17 amino acids. Germline lookup yields CDR1 SGDLS and CDR2 YYNGEE. The V segment lost 1 base and the J segment 6 bases; nucleotides outside the gene matches: 15. CDR3 loop: CASSVHRDFQGEAEAFF. CDR3 DNA sequence: TGTGCCAGCAGCGTACACAGGGACTTCCAGGGGGAGGCTGAAGCTTTCTTT.

The chain is built from TRBV28 and TRBJ1-6, with 10 nucleotides matching TRBD1. Germline CDR1 and CDR2: MDHEN and SYDVKM. Trimming cost V 6 bases and J 7 bases; bases outside gene matches: 9. This CDR3 is built from 16 residues. The CDR3 loop reads CASRTKGTGVNSPLHF. The CDR3 bases are TGTGCCAGCAGAACAAAAGGGACAGGGGTGAATTCACCCCTCCACTTT. Full variable domain (rest looked up from reference TRBV28 and TRBJ1-6): DVKVTQSSRYLVKRTGEKVFLECVQDMDHENMFWYRQDPGLGLRLIYFSYDVKMKEKGDIPEGYSVSREKKERFSLILESASTNQTSMYLCASRTKGTGVNSPLHFGNGTRLTVT.

The chain carries TRBV19 and TRBJ1-5, with 9 bases fitting TRBD1. The V gene's germline CDR1 is LNHDA and CDR2 SQIVND (reference sequence). The ends lost 1 base at V and 7 bases at J; junction bases unmatched: 8. This CDR3 spans 16 amino acids. The CDR3 DNA sequence: TGTGCCAGTAGTATAGTTCACAGGGGGCTGGAGCAGCCCCAGCATTTT. This codes for CASSIVHRGLEQPQHF.

The CDR3 region has the DNA TGCGCCAGTTGGACAGGGGAGAACTATGGCTACACCTTC. Protein sequence: CASWTGENYGYTF. The chain couples TRBV10-1 to TRBJ1-2; TRBD1 matches 9 bases. V was pared by 9 bases and J by 2 bases, with 4 bases of the junction left unmatched. Germline V gene data show CDR1 as WNHNN and CDR2 as SYGVQD (reference sequence). This CDR3 region has 13 residues.

The V gene is TRBV6-5, the J gene TRBJ1-4; D is possibly TRBD1 (5 bases). This CDR3 contains 16 residues. V shed 2 bases and J shed 8 bases, with 18 bases lying between them. Germline V lookup: CDR1 MNHEY, CDR2 SVGAGI. Here the CDR3 DNA reads TGTGCCAGCAGTTACGGAGGGTGGAGGGGAGGGGAAAAACTGTTTTTT. Protein sequence: CASSYGGWRGGEKLFF.

The V gene is TRBV5-1, the J gene TRBJ2-1, with TRBD1 matching over 8 bases. Germline lookup yields CDR1 SGHRS and CDR2 YFSETQ. The V and J ends lost 1 base and 5 bases, in that order; junction bases with no gene match: 11. The CDR3 covers 17 residues. CDR3 in amino acids: CASSLLTGQVLNNEQFF. The DNA for the CDR3 is TGCGCCAGCAGCTTGTTGACGGGACAGGTACTAAACAATGAGCAGTTCTTC. Full variable domain (outside the CDR3, taken from reference TRBV5-1 and TRBJ2-1): KAGVTQTPRYLIKTRGQQVTLSCSPISGHRSVSWYQQTPGQGLQFLFEYFSETQRNKGNFPGRFSGRQFSNSRSEMNVSTLELGDSALYLCASSLLTGQVLNNEQFFGPGTRLTVL.

This rearrangement joins TRBV2 to TRBJ2-5; 12 nucleotides line up with TRBD1. The CDR3 covers 20 residues. V trimming: 4 bases; J trimming: 5 bases; junction bases outside the gene matches: 20. Germline CDR1 and CDR2: SNHLY and FYNNEI. Here the CDR3 DNA reads TGTGCCAGCAGTGGGCCTCCCCCGGGACAGGGGGCCGTGGGATTGGAGACCCAGTACTTC. Its translation is CASSGPPPGQGAVGLETQYF.

The rearrangement joins TRBV6-5 to TRBJ1-2; D is uncertain. Germline CDR1 and CDR2: MNHEY and SVGAGI. The CDR3 sequence is 11 residues long. V dropped 8 bases and J dropped 4 bases, with 8 bases sitting between them. The CDR3 sequence is CASRTPYGYTF. CDR3 nucleotides: TGTGCCAGCCGAACTCCCTATGGCTACACCTTC.

The chain carries TRBV29-1 and TRBJ2-5; D gene ambiguous. CDR1 SQVTM and CDR2 ANQGSEA come from the germline V gene. V was cut by 4 bases and J by 5 bases, with 11 bases left in between. CDR3 length: 12 residues. CDR3 sequence reads: CSVVGRWETQYF. In nucleotides, the CDR3 is TGCAGCGTTGTTGGCCGCTGGGAGACCCAGTACTTC.

This clone was picked up one time. This chain joins TRBV7-9 and TRBJ2-1; D is perhaps TRBD1 (6 bases). There are 15 residues in the CDR3. The V end lost 3 bases, the J end lost 6 bases, and 15 bases lay between the germline ends. Germline V gene sequence: CDR1 SEHNR, CDR2 FQNEAQ (reference sequence). The CDR3 loop reads CASSFVQGKVNEQFF. Here the CDR3 DNA reads TGTGCCAGCAGCTTTGTTCAGGGGAAGGTCAATGAGCAGTTCTTC.